This T cell receptor beta chain was found in a study of blood T cell repertoires in COVID-19. The wider study: The origin of the acute and convalescent COVID-19 samples was the United States, Italy and Spain.

The CDR3 covers 13 residues. The V gene's germline CDR1 is PRHDT and CDR2 FYEKMQ (reference sequence). With V trimmed by 4 bases and J by 5 bases, 2 bases remained unmatched. Those enrolled, adults aged roughly 18 to 89 years, came from about two dozen US areas. Cohort 3 donors were reported recovered after two negative PCRs, clearance, or symptom resolution. Authors' data handling: Estimated nucleated cell counts came from reference gene primer amplification. This table comes from immunoSEQ multiplex PCR, and its TCRdb copy is limited to in-frame clones, with some not included. For V, J and clone size, that table is used; D and trimming come from the DNA. The profile shows about 360,000 clones, 80% to 90% of them singletons.

This rearrangement joins TRBV13 to TRBJ1-5; the match to TRBD1 covers 7 bases. This sequence originates from a man aged 25 to 40 who had recovered from COVID-19. Sequenced input: PBMCs or T cells enriched from blood (not recorded which). CDR3 loop: CASSSGQHQPQHF. The CDR3 coding sequence is TGTGCCAGCAGCTCGGGACAGCATCAGCCCCAGCATTTT. Complete variable domain (other parts from reference TRBV13 and TRBJ1-5): AAGVIQSPRHLIKEKRETATLKCYPIPRHDTVYWYQQGPGQDPQFLISFYEKMQSDKGSIPDRFSAQQFSDYHSELNMSSLELGDSALYFCASSSGQHQPQHFGDGTRLSIL.